The present entry profiles one T cell receptor (beta chain) with its context. A few counts support this clone. No antigen is known for it. No much larger clone is present one base from it, and per-base qualities are unavailable. From a lookup of the germline V gene, CDR1 and CDR2 are MDHEN and SYDVKM. Including the terminal cysteine and phenylalanine, the CDR3 comprises 15 residues. The read is trimmed to its CDR3 DNA, 45 bases read in frame from base 1. A distance of 14 bases separates the germline ends of V and J, which lose 5 bases and 3 bases respectively. For sequencing of the TCRbeta CDR3 region, genomic DNA was extracted from the sorted cells. TCRbeta CDR3 regions were sequenced using the immunoSEQ Assay. The clones in this table, taken by TCRdb from immuneACCESS, are in-frame only. Not every clone is retained; where verified, under half of the shortfall comes from an unresolved V gene, and the cause of the rest is unknown. This sample holds around 58,000 clones; about 89% were observed only once. The top ten hold around 1.4% of the sample.

This entry comes from a study of OX40 agonist ivuxolimab in advanced cancers. About the study as a whole: Ivuxolimab was a fully human IgG2 agonistic monoclonal antibody targeting the costimulatory receptor OX40 (CD134). Intravenous ivuxolimab was administered to patients every 2 weeks at six dose levels: 0.01, 0.1, 0.3, 1.5, 3 and 10 mg/kg. Of the approximately 50 patients in dose escalation, some 20 had hepatocellular carcinoma, about 15 had melanoma, 9 had renal cell carcinoma and 9 had head and neck cancer. The dose-escalation cohort was about 83% male with a mean age of roughly 60 years, ranging from roughly 20 to 85. Patients were allowed to have had prior anti-PD-1, anti-PD-L1 or anti-CTLA-4 therapy, and around 43% of the dose-escalation patients had been treated with checkpoint inhibitors. Partial responses occurred in three dose-escalation patients: two with cutaneous melanoma and one with hepatocellular carcinoma. Peripheral TCRbeta sequencing was intended to test whether TCR sequence diversity was altered and clonal T-cell expansion was caused by ivuxolimab. The paper reports the monotherapy dose-escalation portion (N of about 50 patients) of the phase I ivuxolimab trial.

The paper's findings and limits, for the study overall: Low levels of normalized T-cell clonal expansion were also shown by some nonresponding patients. In partial responders in the 0.1-3.0 mg/kg groups, normalized peripheral clonal expansion was found to be among the lowest, especially among CD8+ T cells. The antigen specificity of the peripheral T cells that underwent clonal expansion was not determined. On average, CD8+ T cells showed more expanded clones than CD4+ T cells after ivuxolimab. At doses from 0.1 to 3.0 mg/kg, clonal expansion was seen in both CD4+ and CD8+ blood T cells between baseline and week 6.

Patients with autoimmune disease history or receiving systemic immunosuppression were excluded from the trial. Peripheral blood for TCR sequencing was drawn from every dose cohort at baseline, at cycle 4 day 1 and at cycle 7 day 1. Samples came from an open-label, multicenter, first-in-human phase I dose-escalation trial of ivuxolimab. Adults with locally advanced or metastatic melanoma, renal cell carcinoma, hepatocellular carcinoma or head and neck squamous cell carcinoma were enrolled in the trial. Before TCR sequencing, CD4+ T cells and CD8+ T cells from peripheral blood were sorted into separate populations.

The sequence was obtained from an adult with an advanced solid tumor such as melanoma, head and neck, liver or kidney cancer. The source was CD4+ or CD8+ T cells sorted from blood, collected in a trial of the OX40 agonist ivuxolimab. This receptor chain uses TRBV28 and TRBJ1-5, and TRBD1 may be the D gene, going by 6 matching bases. CDR3 sequence: CASSLPDRNNQPQHF. The DNA reads TGTGCCAGCAGTCTTCCCGACAGGAACAATCAGCCCCAGCATTTT.